These T cell receptor beta chains were read from a single sample in a study of CD8 T cells in ankylosing spondylitis. TCRdb re-analysed the 5' RACE reads in MiXCR, keeping a single row per CDR3 protein. Here the sample spans roughly 120,000 distinct CDR3 sequences, around 13% being singletons. Sequences were obtained from blood, either unsorted or a sorted T cell fraction (not recorded which). These receptors all come from a female donor with ankylosing spondylitis or in good health (not recorded which). Each CDR3 is given with its conserved first and last residue. Each record gives: J gene, CDR3 length, clone size, D gene, V gene, CDR3 DNA, CDR3 protein. A D gene is named only where the DNA matches it firmly. Size values are once, few and many counts, or a class for expanded clones, and some rows have none.

TRBJ2-3 16 many TRBD2 TRBV5-1 TGCGCCAGCAGCTTGATTGCGGGAGCCGTTCCCGATACGCAGTATTTT CASSLIAGAVPDTQYF
TRBJ2-5 12 many TRBD2 TRBV12-3/TRBV12-4 TGTGCCAGCAGAACGACTAGCGAGACCCAGTACTTC CASRTTSETQYF
TRBJ1-4 16 few . TRBV21-1 TGTGCCAGCAGCAAACCCTGGGCAGCAACTAATGAAAAACTGTTTTTT CASSKPWAATNEKLFF
TRBJ1-5 14 . . TRBV7-2 TGTGCCAGCAGCTTTAGTGGGAGCAATCAGCCCCAGCATTTT CASSFSGSNQPQHF
TRBJ2-3 14 few . TRBV3-1 TGTGCCAGCAGCCAAGCAGGGGCGGAAGATACGCAGTATTTT CASSQAGAEDTQYF
TRBJ1-4 13 few . TRBV7-7 TGTGCTAGCGGCAATTCCCAGGGAGGAAAACTGTTTTTT CASGNSQGGKLFF
TRBJ2-7 15 . TRBD2 TRBV7-9 TGTGCCAGCAGCTCTACTAGCGGGGGGCCCTACGAGCAGTACTTC CASSSTSGGPYEQYF
TRBJ2-1 17 . TRBD2 TRBV5-1 TGCGCCAGCAGCTTGGCTATCGGGGGGAGTGCCTACAATGAGCAGTTCTTC CASSLAIGGSAYNEQFF
TRBJ2-5 16 . TRBD2 TRBV5-1 TGCGCCAGCGAACTAGCGGGGGGGTTCCCCAAGTATACCCAGTACTTC CASELAGGFPKYTQYF
TRBJ2-3 17 . TRBD1 TRBV7-9 TGTGCCAGCAGCGGAAGGGACAGGGGGCTATGGACAGATACGCAGTATTTT CASSGRDRGLWTDTQYF
TRBJ1-2 14 few . TRBV4-1 TGCGCCAGCAGCCAAGGCAGTATATACTATGGCTACACCTTC CASSQGSIYYGYTF
TRBJ2-7 15 many TRBD2 TRBV5-1 TGCGCCAGCAGCTTGGTACCTAGCGGGTCCTACGAGCAGTACTTC CASSLVPSGSYEQYF
TRBJ2-2 13 few TRBD1 TRBV30 TGTGCCTGGAGAGTCCAGGGGGCCGGGGAGCTGTTTTTT CAWRVQGAGELFF
TRBJ2-1 16 many . TRBV10-2 TGCGCCAGCAGTCCTTTGGAGCGGACCTCCTACAATGAGCAGTTCTTC CASSPLERTSYNEQFF